This T cell receptor beta chain was captured in a study of cytomegalovirus exposure and HLA in healthy donors. The PCR employed 60 Vbeta primers together with 13 Jbeta primers. Sequencing was performed with immunoSEQ multiplex PCR; in TCRdb, only in-frame clones are kept and a portion is missing. Of around 210,000 clones listed, 82% were seen once; the top ten hold approximately 2.5%. On this clone itself: Its antigen is still unknown.

The V gene lost 3 bases and the J gene lost 7 bases, with 21 bases spanning the gap. Looked up from germline, CDR1 is LNHDA and CDR2 is SQIVND (reference sequence). This CDR3 is 16 amino acids long. Study observations and caveats: An observed cluster of highly shared sequence variants was recorded as a likely sequencing artifact. The authors later found most CMV-associated TCR beta chains appeared HLA-restricted. Later work associated roughly 15,000 TCR beta sequences with HLA alleles at 0.05 false discovery rate. Across donors, presence/absence analyses took sequencing depth to be roughly uniform.

The source of this sequence is a woman aged 40 to 55 in good health and CMV-seronegative. Sequencing was performed on PBMCs. The V call is TRBV19, the J call TRBJ1-2; D is perhaps TRBD1 (5 bases). CDR3 amino acids: CASSITLEGPTRGYTF. The CDR3 DNA reads as TGTGCCAGTAGTATTACATTGGAGGGGCCCACGCGTGGCTACACCTTC. Drawing the rest from reference TRBV19 and TRBJ1-2, the complete variable domain is DGGITQSPKYLFRKEGQNVTLSCEQNLNHDAMYWYRQDPGQGLRLIYYSQIVNDFQKGDIAEGYSVSREKKESFPLTVTSAQKNPTAFYLCASSITLEGPTRGYTFGSGTRLTVV.